These 14 T cell receptor beta chains came from one sample sequenced in a study of T cell repertoires in cytomegalovirus infection. From the reads, TCRdb called clonotypes with MiXCR, one entry per CDR3 protein. The sample consists of over 150,000 distinct CDR3 sequences, about a sixth of them appearing once. Sequencing input: CD8+ T cells from PBMCs. These TCRs come from a human donor in good health (CMV status not recorded). Some clones in this sample may be carry-over from other donors' samples.

This clonotype was observed a handful of times. The chain has TRBV9 and TRBJ2-3, with a tentative D call TRBD2 (6 bases). Per germline, CDR1 SGDLS and CDR2 YYNGEE. Trimming cost V 1 base and J 1 base, with 13 bases left between them. This CDR3 is built from 16 residues. In DNA, the CDR3 is TGTGCCAGCAGCGTAAGACTAGAGGGTGGCACAGATACGCAGTATTTT. This codes for CASSVRLEGGTDTQYF.

This clonotype was counted only a few times. V is TRBV10-3 and J is TRBJ2-5; unclear D gene. Germline CDR1 reads ENHRY; CDR2 reads SYGVKD. Trimming took 7 bases from V and 2 from J, leaving 11 bases between them. This CDR3 region has 13 residues. CDR3 sequence (DNA): TGTGCCATCAAATCGGCGCAGCAAGAGACCCAGTACTTC. Protein sequence: CAIKSAQQETQYF.

This clonotype was detected a few times. This sequence joins TRBV7-6 and TRBJ2-2, with 7 bases identical to TRBD2. V trimming: 2 bases; J trimming: 3 bases; junction bases outside the gene matches: 6. Looked up from germline, CDR1 is SGHVS and CDR2 is FNYEAQ. The CDR3 consists of 16 residues. The CDR3 protein is CASSLSGGIHTGELFF. Written as DNA, the CDR3 is TGTGCCAGCAGCTTATCGGGGGGTATTCACACCGGGGAGCTGTTTTTT.

The gene calls are TRBV12-5 and TRBJ2-5; maybe TRBD1 (6 bases). CDR3 length: 14 residues. Looked up from germline, CDR1 is LGHNT and CDR2 is FRNRAP. The ends were cut back, 6 bases at V and 0 bases at J, with 11 bases in the middle. The CDR3 is CASGPQGYQETQYF. CDR3 in DNA: TGTGCTAGTGGACCACAGGGCTACCAAGAGACCCAGTACTTC.

In its sample, this clonotype was seen many times. The chain employs TRBV6-1 and TRBJ2-3, with TRBD2 matching 9 bases. The germline CDR1 and CDR2 sequences are MNHNS and SASEGT. The CDR3 is made up of 15 amino acids. Trimming took 5 bases from V and 1 from J; bases not matched to a gene: 4. DNA of the CDR3: TGTGCCAGCAGTATTCAGCGGGGGGGCACAGATACGCAGTATTTT. It specifies CASSIQRGGTDTQYF.

This clonotype has a count of ten or more. The chain links TRBV5-1 to TRBJ1-1; D might be TRBD1 (6 bases). Trimming took 0 bases from V and 5 from J, leaving 11 bases between them. Germline loops: CDR1 SGHRS, CDR2 YFSETQ. The CDR3 loop spans 14 amino acids. The CDR3 reads CASSLAQGRTEAFF. CDR3 DNA: TGCGCCAGCAGCTTGGCACAGGGAAGGACTGAAGCTTTCTTT. Full variable domain (remainder filled in from reference TRBV5-1 and TRBJ1-1): KAGVTQTPRYLIKTRGQQVTLSCSPISGHRSVSWYQQTPGQGLQFLFEYFSETQRNKGNFPGRFSGRQFSNSRSEMNVSTLELGDSALYLCASSLAQGRTEAFFGQGTRLTVV.

This clonotype has a handful of counts. The chain combines TRBV6-1 with TRBJ2-6, with D possibly being TRBD1 (5 bases). Trimming took off 5 bases at V and 0 bases at J, with 8 bases between the two ends. The CDR3 is 15 residues long. Looked up from germline, CDR1 is MNHNS and CDR2 is SASEGT. CDR3 sequence: CASSSDNSGANVLTF. The CDR3 DNA reads as TGTGCCAGCAGTTCGGACAACTCTGGGGCCAACGTCCTGACTTTC.

The chain uses TRBV7-8 and TRBJ2-5; TRBD1 matches 8 bases. V lost 4 bases to trimming and J lost 4 bases; unmatched junction nucleotides: 14. Germline CDR1 reads SGHVS; CDR2 reads FQNEAQ. This CDR3 is 17 amino acids long. DNA for the CDR3: TGTGCCAGCAGCTCCCAGCTAGGACAGGGATTTGGAGAGACCCAGTACTTC. Translation: CASSSQLGQGFGETQYF.

The J gene is TRBJ2-7, the V gene TRBV7-9; D uncertain. Germline lookup yields CDR1 SEHNR and CDR2 FQNEAQ (reference sequence). V gave up 6 bases and J gave up 4 bases, with 16 bases separating them. This CDR3 comprises 14 residues. Written as DNA, the CDR3 is TGTGCCAGCAGAAAAGACCCAGAAAGGTACGAGCAGTACTTC. This encodes CASRKDPERYEQYF.

V is TRBV29-1 and J is TRBJ2-5; a weak D match, TRBD2 (6 bases). Germline-derived CDR1 and CDR2 are SQVTM and ANQGSEA. Trimming removed 2 bases from V and 2 bases from J, with 12 bases in between. This CDR3 is 14 amino acids long. The CDR3 DNA is TGCAGCGTTGAAACCGGGAGAGAGCAAGAGACCCAGTACTTC. This codes for CSVETGREQETQYF.

This clonotype came up a few times. This rearrangement joins TRBV7-9 to TRBJ2-1; perhaps D is TRBD1 or TRBD2 (5 bases each). Trimming took 4 bases from V and 6 from J, leaving 22 bases between them. This CDR3 region has 17 residues. Germline lookup yields CDR1 SEHNR and CDR2 FQNEAQ (reference sequence). The CDR3 DNA sequence: TGTGCCAGCAGCTCTTCACAGACTCGGGACCCCCGCAATGAGCAGTTCTTC. This codes for CASSSSQTRDPRNEQFF.

The rearrangement joins TRBV20-1 to TRBJ1-2; no clear D. The ends were cut back, 1 base at V and 5 bases at J, with 11 bases in the middle. The CDR3 runs 13 residues. Germline V lookup: CDR1 DFQATT, CDR2 SNEGSKA (reference sequence). The CDR3 region has the DNA TGCAGTGCTAGAGTCCCGTCTAGGTATGGCTACACCTTC. Its translation is CSARVPSRYGYTF.

This clonotype was detected only a few times. The gene calls are TRBV20-1 and TRBJ2-5; 10 bases fit TRBD2. Germline trimming cut 3 bases from V and 5 bases from J; bases unmatched to any gene: 12. The CDR3 spans 16 residues. In germline, CDR1 is DFQATT, CDR2 SNEGSKA (reference sequence). The CDR3 protein is CSASGSGGAVQETQYF. The CDR3 coding sequence is TGCAGTGCTAGCGGAAGCGGGGGGGCCGTCCAGGAGACCCAGTACTTC.

The chain carries TRBV13 and TRBJ2-7, with 7 nucleotides matching TRBD2. With V trimmed by 5 bases and J by 0 bases, 7 bases remained unmatched. The CDR3 extends over 15 amino acids. From germline, CDR1 is PRHDT and CDR2 FYEKMQ (reference sequence). CDR3 coding DNA: TGTGCCAGCAGCCCCAGCGGGGCGCCCTCCTACGAGCAGTACTTC. Translation gives CASSPSGAPSYEQYF.